Following are 5 T cell receptor beta chains from one sample sequenced in a study of identical twins. TCRdb recomputed calls from the 5' RACE reads with MiXCR, one row per CDR3 protein. The sample yields 1.5 million to 2 million distinct CDR3 sequences, 25% to 35% seen once. Sequenced material: cord blood. Source of these receptors: a newborn girl in good health.

V and J are TRBV20-1 and TRBJ1-1; 7 bases align to TRBD1. Germline V gene lookup returns CDR1 DFQATT and CDR2 SNEGSKA (reference sequence). The CDR3 is 11 residues long. This CDR3 reads CTGGLNTEAFF. The CDR3 nucleotides read TGCACAGGGGGGCTGAACACTGAAGCTTTCTTT.

This clonotype was observed a few times. The chain recombines TRBV11-1 with TRBJ2-7; 14 bases are a match to TRBD2. After removal of 5 bases from V and 4 bases from J, the junction contained 4 bases not matched to a gene. The CDR3 totals 15 residues. The germline CDR1 and CDR2 sequences are SGHAT and FQDESV (reference sequence). The CDR3 DNA reads TGTGCCAGCAGCATCGGACTAGCGGGGGGATACGAGCAGTACTTC. As protein: CASSIGLAGGYEQYF.

The V gene is TRBV12-3 or TRBV12-4, the J gene TRBJ1-4, with a weak D call TRBD1 (6 bases). The CDR3 is made up of 15 amino acids. V was cut by 7 bases and J by 4 bases, with 16 bases left in between. CDR3 bases: TGTGCCAGCACCTGGACAGAACAGGGTAATGAAAAACTGTTTTTT. Its translation is CASTWTEQGNEKLFF.

This chain connects TRBV7-2 to TRBJ2-1; tentative D call: TRBD2 (5 bases). The CDR3 runs 14 residues. Trimming took 1 base from V and 10 from J, leaving 14 bases between them. Germline V gives CDR1 SGHTA, CDR2 FQGNSA. This chain's CDR3 is CASSLGWPRGEQFF. The CDR3 nucleotides are TGTGCCAGCAGCTTAGGTTGGCCGCGAGGGGAGCAGTTCTTC.

In this sample, this clonotype turned up a few times. V and J are TRBV5-1 and TRBJ2-7; weak D call: TRBD1 (6 bases). With the DNA end fitting TRBJ2-5 better, the J assignment may be wrong. CDR1 is SGHRS, CDR2 YFSETQ, per germline. The CDR3 is 14 amino acids. The chain's CDR3 is CASSLDGQRETQYF. In DNA, the CDR3 is TGCGCCAGCAGCTTGGATGGACAGAGGGAGACCCAGTACTTC.